The sequence of this T cell receptor (beta chain) was determined in a study of blood T cell repertoires in COVID-19. About the study: Sources were T cells, B-cell-depleted T cells, or PBMCs; the material itself was cDNA or gDNA.

Germline V CDR1 and CDR2: SGHDT, YYEEEE. V trimming: 4 bases; J trimming: 5 bases; junction bases outside the gene matches: 10. This CDR3 has 16 amino acids. Per the original methods: Amplification of reference gene primers provided the estimated nucleated cell counts. Clones were read by immunoSEQ multiplex PCR, and TCRdb kept only the in-frame ones, dropping some. The V and J calls and clone size come from that table; D and trimming were worked out from the DNA. Of 70,000 or so clones in the sample, over 80% are singletons; the top ten hold around 20%. The specimen was peripheral blood. The chain is built from TRBV5-6 and TRBJ2-7, with TRBD1 matching 12 bases. This receptor was obtained from a human donor in a cohort sampled during active COVID-19. The CDR3 here is CASSPPGTGGYHEQYF. The CDR3 DNA follows: TGTGCCAGCAGCCCCCCCGGGACAGGGGGCTACCACGAGCAGTACTTC.